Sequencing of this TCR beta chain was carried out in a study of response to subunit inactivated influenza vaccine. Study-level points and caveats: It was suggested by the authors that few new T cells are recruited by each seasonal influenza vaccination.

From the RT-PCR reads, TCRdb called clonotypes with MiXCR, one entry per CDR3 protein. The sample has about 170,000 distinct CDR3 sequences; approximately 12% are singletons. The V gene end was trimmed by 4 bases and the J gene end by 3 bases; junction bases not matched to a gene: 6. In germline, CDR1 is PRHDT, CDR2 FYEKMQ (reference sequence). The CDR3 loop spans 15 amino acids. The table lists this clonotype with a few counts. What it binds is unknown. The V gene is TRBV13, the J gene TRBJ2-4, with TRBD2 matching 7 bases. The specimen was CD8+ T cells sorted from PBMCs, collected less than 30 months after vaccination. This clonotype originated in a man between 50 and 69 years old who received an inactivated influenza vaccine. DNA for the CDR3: TGTGCCAGCAGCTCTGTGCGGGAGATCAAAAACATTCAGTACTTC. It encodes CASSSVREIKNIQYF.